A selection of T cell receptor beta chains follows, all from one sample in a study of control samples from healthy donors and cancer patients. Libraries were prepared by immunoSEQ multiplex PCR; TCRdb keeps only in-frame clonotypes and omits some of them. The table has fewer than 500,000 clones, approximately 90% seen once; the top ten hold approximately 6.3%. Sample: PBMCs. Receptor source: a man aged 35-49 years with head and neck cancer. CDR3s include the opening cysteine and the closing phenylalanine or tryptophan. A D gene is named only where the DNA matches it firmly. Rows give clone size only sometimes, using once, few, many, or a class for an expanded clone.

size: .; V: TRBV15; J: TRBJ1-3; D: .; DNA: TGTGCCACCGGAGGGGGAAACACCATATATTTT; CDR3: CATGGGNTIYF
size: .; V: TRBV4-1; J: TRBJ2-1; D: TRBD2; DNA: TGCGCCAGCAGCCAAGACCCCGGGAGGTTCTACAATGAGCAGTTCTTC; CDR3: CASSQDPGRFYNEQFF
size: .; V: TRBV11-2; J: TRBJ1-3; D: .; DNA: TGTGCCAGCAGCTTCGCAGGGACCGGAAACACCATATATTTT; CDR3: CASSFAGTGNTIYF
size: .; V: TRBV5-1; J: TRBJ2-3; D: .; DNA: TGCGCCAGCAGCCCAGTCAGGGAGGTTAGCACAGATACGCAGTATTTT; CDR3: CASSPVREVSTDTQYF
size: .; V: TRBV24-1; J: TRBJ2-5; D: TRBD2; DNA: TGTGCCACCAGTGATCCGGCGCCGCCTAGCGGGGGGGCTGAGACCCAGTACTTC; CDR3: CATSDPAPPSGGAETQYF
size: .; V: TRBV5-8; J: TRBJ1-1; D: .; DNA: TGTGCCAGCAGCTTGCTTGGGGCGAACACTGAAGCTTTCTTT; CDR3: CASSLLGANTEAFF
size: .; V: TRBV3-1/TRBV3-2; J: TRBJ1-5; D: .; DNA: TGTGCCAGCAGCCCCACGGGGCCCTGTCGTTATAGCAATCAGCCCCAGCATTTT; CDR3: CASSPTGPCRYSNQPQHF
size: .; V: TRBV30; J: TRBJ2-2; D: .; DNA: TGTGCCTGGAGTGTGGGTCTGGACGGGGAGCTGTTTTTT; CDR3: CAWSVGLDGELFF
size: once; V: TRBV29-1; J: TRBJ2-5; D: TRBD2; DNA: TGCAGCGTTGAGGGCGGGAGTGCGGAGACCCAGTACTTC; CDR3: CSVEGGSAETQYF
size: .; V: TRBV5-4; J: TRBJ2-2; D: TRBD1; DNA: TGTGCCAGCAGCCCCGACAGGGGAACGAACACCGGGGAGCTGTTTTTT; CDR3: CASSPDRGTNTGELFF
size: .; V: TRBV7-3; J: TRBJ2-1; D: .; DNA: TGTGCCAGCAGTATTTGGGCGGGCCCAAACAATGAGCAGTTCTTC; CDR3: CASSIWAGPNNEQFF
size: .; V: TRBV19; J: TRBJ1-3; D: .; DNA: TGTGCCAGTAGTATTTCTGGCCGGCGCTCCTCTGGAAACACCATATATTTT; CDR3: CASSISGRRSSGNTIYF
size: once; V: TRBV6-1; J: TRBJ2-5; D: TRBD2; DNA: TGTGCCAGCAGTGAAGGAAGCGGGAGGGTAAAGACCCAGTACTTC; CDR3: CASSEGSGRVKTQYF
size: .; V: TRBV5-5; J: TRBJ2-7; D: TRBD1; DNA: TGTGCCAGCAGACCGGGACAGTTCGACGAGCAGTACTTC; CDR3: CASRPGQFDEQYF
size: .; V: TRBV5-1; J: TRBJ2-7; D: TRBD1; DNA: TGCGCCAGCAGCTTGGGGGACAGGGTCCACGAGCAGTACTTC; CDR3: CASSLGDRVHEQYF
size: .; V: TRBV19; J: TRBJ2-3; D: .; DNA: TGTGCCAGTAGAAGTGGCGGGGCGCGGGATACGCAGTATTTT; CDR3: CASRSGGARDTQYF
size: .; V: TRBV19; J: TRBJ1-5; D: TRBD1; DNA: TGTGCCAGTAAAGGACAGGGGTTCAATCAGCCCCAGCATTTT; CDR3: CASKGQGFNQPQHF
size: .; V: TRBV27; J: TRBJ1-2; D: .; DNA: TGTGCCAGCAGTCCTACCTCGAGAAATTCAAAAGGCTACTATGGCTACACCTTC; CDR3: CASSPTSRNSKGYYGYTF
size: .; V: TRBV7-8; J: TRBJ1-5; D: TRBD1; DNA: TGTGCCAGCAGCGCAGAGGACAGGATCAATCAGCCCCAGCATTTT; CDR3: CASSAEDRINQPQHF
size: .; V: TRBV11-2; J: TRBJ1-1; D: .; DNA: TGTGCCAGCAGCTTAGCGCCCACGAACACTGAAGCTTTCTTT; CDR3: CASSLAPTNTEAFF
size: .; V: TRBV5-1; J: TRBJ1-2; D: .; DNA: TGCGCCAGCGGACGGGGGTCCCGCTATGGCTACACCTTC; CDR3: CASGRGSRYGYTF
size: .; V: TRBV28; J: TRBJ1-1; D: .; DNA: TGTGCCACTGCGAAAGAGGGAGCTTTCTTT; CDR3: CATAKEGAFF
size: once; V: TRBV4-2; J: TRBJ1-6; D: TRBD1; DNA: TGTGCCAGCGCCTCCCTTCAGGGGGAAGACTCACCCCTCCACTTT; CDR3: CASASLQGEDSPLHF
size: .; V: TRBV7-8; J: TRBJ1-2; D: .; DNA: TGTGCCAGCAGCTTAGATGGGGGTTCCTATGGCTACACCTTC; CDR3: CASSLDGGSYGYTF
size: .; V: TRBV6-5; J: TRBJ2-3; D: .; DNA: TGTGCCAGCAGTTACGGGGTAAACCCAGATACGCAGTATTTT; CDR3: CASSYGVNPDTQYF
size: .; V: TRBV25-1; J: TRBJ1-2; D: .; DNA: TGTGCCAGCAGCCAGGGGCTGGCCTATGGCTACACCTTC; CDR3: CASSQGLAYGYTF
size: .; V: TRBV4-2; J: TRBJ1-3; D: TRBD1; DNA: TGTGCCAGCAGCCAAGATCTCACAGGGGGCATTGGAAACACCATATATTTT; CDR3: CASSQDLTGGIGNTIYF
size: .; V: TRBV2; J: TRBJ1-1; D: TRBD1; DNA: TGTGCCAGCAGACAACAGGGGTTCACTGAAGCTTTCTTT; CDR3: CASRQQGFTEAFF
size: .; V: TRBV10-3; J: TRBJ2-1; D: TRBD1; DNA: TGTGCCATCAGTGACGAGACAGGGTATGCAGGCAATGAGCAGTTCTTC; CDR3: CAISDETGYAGNEQFF
size: .; V: TRBV24-1; J: TRBJ2-1; D: .; DNA: TGTGCCACCAGTGTACAGGTAGGCAATGAGCAGTTCTTC; CDR3: CATSVQVGNEQFF
size: .; V: TRBV30; J: TRBJ2-5; D: .; DNA: TGTGCCGGGGGTCAGGGTCGAGAGACCCAGTACTTC; CDR3: CAGGQGRETQYF
size: .; V: TRBV7-6; J: TRBJ1-3; D: TRBD1; DNA: TGTGCCAGCAGCTTAGCGGGGACAGCGGGAAACACCATATATTTT; CDR3: CASSLAGTAGNTIYF
size: .; V: TRBV2; J: TRBJ1-5; D: TRBD1; DNA: TGTGCCAGCAGTGATCTAGACAGGGGCAATCAGCCCCAGCATTTT; CDR3: CASSDLDRGNQPQHF
size: .; V: TRBV27; J: TRBJ2-2; D: .; DNA: TGTGCCAGCAGTTTGGCAGCGAACACCGGGGAGCTGTTTTTT; CDR3: CASSLAANTGELFF
size: .; V: TRBV24-1; J: TRBJ2-1; D: TRBD1; DNA: TGTGCCACCAGTGATGCGACAGGGGGCTACAATGAGCAGTTCTTC; CDR3: CATSDATGGYNEQFF